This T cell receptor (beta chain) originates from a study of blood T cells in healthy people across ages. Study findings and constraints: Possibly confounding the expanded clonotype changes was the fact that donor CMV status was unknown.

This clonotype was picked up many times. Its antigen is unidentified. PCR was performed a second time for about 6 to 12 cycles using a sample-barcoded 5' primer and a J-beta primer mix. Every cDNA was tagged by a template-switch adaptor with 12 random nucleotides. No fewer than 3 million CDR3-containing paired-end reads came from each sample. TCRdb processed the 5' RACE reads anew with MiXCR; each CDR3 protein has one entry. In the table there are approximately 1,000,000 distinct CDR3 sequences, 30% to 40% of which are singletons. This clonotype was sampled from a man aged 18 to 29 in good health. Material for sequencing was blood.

The CDR3 protein is CASSSTSGGASYEQYF. CDR3 nucleotide sequence: TGTGCCAGCAGTTCCACTAGCGGGGGGGCAAGCTACGAGCAGTACTTC. This sequence joins TRBV12-3 or TRBV12-4 and TRBJ2-7; 13 bases agree with TRBD2. The CDR3 runs 16 residues. V dropped 4 bases and J dropped 3; count of bases not matched to a gene: 6.